This is a list of T cell receptor beta chains from one sample in a study of Graves' ophthalmopathy and Graves' hyperthyroidism. TCRdb re-called the multiplex PCR reads with MiXCR, one entry per CDR3 protein. The sample has around 1,200,000 distinct CDR3 sequences; less than 45% are singletons. Sample: peripheral blood or thyroid tissue (not recorded which). The receptors derive from an adult man with Graves' hyperthyroidism. The CDR3 runs from the conserved cysteine through the conserved F or W. A D gene is named only where the DNA matches it firmly. Expanded clones get a size class; other rows say once, few or many, or leave the size out.

>-|TRBJ2-5|many|TRBV20-1
CSARGSGAPTETQYF
TGCAGTGCTAGAGGGTCGGGAGCCCCAACAGAGACCCAGTACTTC
>-|TRBJ1-4|-|TRBV10-3
CASTSSGKLFF
TGTGCCAGCACTTCCTCTGGAAAACTGTTTTTT
>TRBD1|TRBJ1-5|-|TRBV10-3
CAINRDSSNQPQHF
TGTGCCATCAACAGGGACAGTAGCAATCAGCCCCAGCATTTT
>-|TRBJ1-6|-|TRBV27
CASSLGGISSPLHF
TGTGCCAGCAGTTTAGGGGGGATTAGTTCACCCCTCCACTTT
>-|TRBJ1-5|few|TRBV20-1
CSASASRGTLNQPQHF
TGCAGTGCTAGTGCGAGTAGGGGGACCCTGAATCAGCCCCAGCATTTT
>-|TRBJ2-2|-|TRBV5-1
CASSLLGKDTGELFF
TGCGCCAGCAGCTTGCTGGGGAAGGACACCGGGGAGCTGTTTTTT
>-|TRBJ1-6|many|TRBV25-1
CASSDIQLSPLHF
TGTGCCAGCAGTGATATACAGCTTTCACCCCTCCACTTT
>-|TRBJ1-4|few|TRBV5-1
CASRRSLEEKLFF
TGCGCCAGCCGGCGGTCTTTAGAGGAAAAACTGTTTTTT
>TRBD1|TRBJ1-2|many|TRBV29-1
CSLGGDSYGYTF
TGCAGCCTGGGCGGGGACAGCTATGGCTACACCTTC
>-|TRBJ2-5|many|TRBV9
CASSGGDSPQETQYF
TGTGCCAGCAGCGGCGGGGACAGCCCGCAAGAGACCCAGTACTTC
>-|TRBJ1-1|few|TRBV27
CASSLNPDLNTEAFF
TGTGCCAGCAGTTTAAATCCAGATCTGAACACTGAAGCTTTCTTT